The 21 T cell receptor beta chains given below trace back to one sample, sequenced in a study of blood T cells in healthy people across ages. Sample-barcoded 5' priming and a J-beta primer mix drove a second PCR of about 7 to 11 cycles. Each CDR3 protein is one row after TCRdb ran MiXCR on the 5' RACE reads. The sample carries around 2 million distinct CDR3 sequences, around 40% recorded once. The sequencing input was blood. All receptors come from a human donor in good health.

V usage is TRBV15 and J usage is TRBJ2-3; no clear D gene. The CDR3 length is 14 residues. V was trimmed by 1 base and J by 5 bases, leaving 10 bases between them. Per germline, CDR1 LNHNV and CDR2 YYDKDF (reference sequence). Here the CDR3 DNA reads TGTGCCACCAGCAGAGGTGACTCCGAAGATACGCAGTATTTT. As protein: CATSRGDSEDTQYF.

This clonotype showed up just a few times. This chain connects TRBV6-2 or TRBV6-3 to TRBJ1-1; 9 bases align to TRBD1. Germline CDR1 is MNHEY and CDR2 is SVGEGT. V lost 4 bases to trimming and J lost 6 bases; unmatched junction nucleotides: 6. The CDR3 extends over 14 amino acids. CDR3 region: CASSSDRGESEAFF. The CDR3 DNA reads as TGTGCCAGCAGTTCGGACAGGGGAGAATCTGAAGCTTTCTTT.

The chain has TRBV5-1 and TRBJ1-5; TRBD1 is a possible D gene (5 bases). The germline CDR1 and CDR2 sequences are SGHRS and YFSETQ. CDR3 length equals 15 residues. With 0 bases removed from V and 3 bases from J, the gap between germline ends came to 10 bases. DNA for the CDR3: TGCGCCAGCAGCTTGGCTTCGGGACTCAATCAGCCCCAGCATTTT. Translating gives CASSLASGLNQPQHF. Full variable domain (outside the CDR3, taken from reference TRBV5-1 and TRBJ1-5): KAGVTQTPRYLIKTRGQQVTLSCSPISGHRSVSWYQQTPGQGLQFLFEYFSETQRNKGNFPGRFSGRQFSNSRSEMNVSTLELGDSALYLCASSLASGLNQPQHFGDGTRLSIL.

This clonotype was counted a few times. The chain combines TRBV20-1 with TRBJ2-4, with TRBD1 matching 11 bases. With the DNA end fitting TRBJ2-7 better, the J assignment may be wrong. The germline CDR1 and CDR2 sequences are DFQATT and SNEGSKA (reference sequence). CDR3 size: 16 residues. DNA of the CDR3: TGCAGTGCTAGAGACCAAAGGACAGGGGGCTATAACGAGCAGTACTTC. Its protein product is CSARDQRTGGYNEQYF.

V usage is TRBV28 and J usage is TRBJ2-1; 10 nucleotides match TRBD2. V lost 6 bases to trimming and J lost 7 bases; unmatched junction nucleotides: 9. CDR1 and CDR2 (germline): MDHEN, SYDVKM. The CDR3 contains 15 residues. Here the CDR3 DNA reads TGTGCCAGCAGGCAGAGCGGGGGGGCCAAAAATGAGCAGTTCTTC. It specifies CASRQSGGAKNEQFF. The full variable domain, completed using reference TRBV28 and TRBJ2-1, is DVKVTQSSRYLVKRTGEKVFLECVQDMDHENMFWYRQDPGLGLRLIYFSYDVKMKEKGDIPEGYSVSREKKERFSLILESASTNQTSMYLCASRQSGGAKNEQFFGPGTRLTVL.

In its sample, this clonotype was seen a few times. CDR3 in amino acids: CASRGLAGTQYF. In nucleotides, the CDR3 is TGTGCCAGCAGGGGACTAGCTGGTACGCAGTATTTT. The chain recombines TRBV27 with TRBJ2-3; TRBD2 agrees at 9 bases. V lost 6 bases, J lost 8 bases, and 3 bases stayed unmatched. The germline V gene encodes CDR1 MNHEY and CDR2 SMNVEV (reference sequence). The CDR3 sequence is 12 residues long.

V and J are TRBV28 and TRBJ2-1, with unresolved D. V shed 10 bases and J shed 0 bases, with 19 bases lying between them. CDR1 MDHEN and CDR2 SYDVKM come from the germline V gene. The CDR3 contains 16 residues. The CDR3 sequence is CATIQFDSSSYNEQFF. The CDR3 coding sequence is TGTGCCACCATACAGTTTGACTCTTCCTCCTACAATGAGCAGTTCTTC.

This CDR3 reads CASSSDSLPGELFF. For the CDR3, the DNA is TGTGCCAGCAGCTCAGACAGCCTACCCGGGGAGCTGTTTTTT. This chain links TRBV6-2 or TRBV6-3 with TRBJ2-2, with D possibly matching TRBD1 (5 bases). The ends were cut back, 6 bases at V and 6 bases at J, with 14 bases in the middle. The CDR3 sequence is 14 residues long. Germline V CDR1 and CDR2: MNHEY, SVGEGT.

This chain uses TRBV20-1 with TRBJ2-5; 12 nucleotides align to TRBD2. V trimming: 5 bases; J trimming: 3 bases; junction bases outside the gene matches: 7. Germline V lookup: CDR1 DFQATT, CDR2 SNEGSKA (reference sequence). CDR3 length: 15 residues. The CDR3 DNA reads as TGCAGTGCTGGCAGGCCTAGCGGGGGGGAAGAGACCCAGTACTTC. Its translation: CSAGRPSGGEETQYF.

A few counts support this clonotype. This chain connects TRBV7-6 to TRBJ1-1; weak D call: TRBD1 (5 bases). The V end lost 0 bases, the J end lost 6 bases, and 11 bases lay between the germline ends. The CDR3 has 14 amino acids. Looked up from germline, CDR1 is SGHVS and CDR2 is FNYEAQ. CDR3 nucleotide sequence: TGTGCCAGCAGCTTAGCCCCTGGGGCAGCTGAAGCTTTCTTT. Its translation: CASSLAPGAAEAFF.

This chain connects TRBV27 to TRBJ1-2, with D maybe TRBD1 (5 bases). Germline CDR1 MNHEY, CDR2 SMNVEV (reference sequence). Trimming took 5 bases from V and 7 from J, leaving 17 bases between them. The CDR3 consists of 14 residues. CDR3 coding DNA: TGTGCCAGCAGTCGGCGGGAGGGGTGGTCTGGCTACACCTTC. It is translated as CASSRREGWSGYTF.

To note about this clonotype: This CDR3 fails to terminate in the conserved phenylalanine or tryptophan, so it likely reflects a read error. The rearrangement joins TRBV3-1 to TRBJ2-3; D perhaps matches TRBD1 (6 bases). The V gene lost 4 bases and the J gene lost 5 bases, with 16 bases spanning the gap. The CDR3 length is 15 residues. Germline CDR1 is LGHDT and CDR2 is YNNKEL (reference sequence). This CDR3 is CASSPLPGAGDTQYL. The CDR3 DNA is TGTGCCAGCAGCCCCCTCCCAGGGGCCGGAGATACGCAGTATTTG.

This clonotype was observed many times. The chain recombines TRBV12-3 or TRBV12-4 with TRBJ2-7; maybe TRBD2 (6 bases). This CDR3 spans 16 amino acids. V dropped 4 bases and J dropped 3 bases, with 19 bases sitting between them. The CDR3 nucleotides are TGTGCCAGCAGTTCCGGGACGGGACTCACAGGCTACGAGCAGTACTTC. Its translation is CASSSGTGLTGYEQYF.

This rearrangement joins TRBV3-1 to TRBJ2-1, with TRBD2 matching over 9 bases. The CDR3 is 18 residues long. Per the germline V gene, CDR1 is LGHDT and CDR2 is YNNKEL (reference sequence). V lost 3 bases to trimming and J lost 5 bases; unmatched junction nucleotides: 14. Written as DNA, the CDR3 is TGTGCCAGCAGCCATCACTCCTCCGGCGGGGGGGGCCACAATGAGCAGTTCTTC. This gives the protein CASSHHSSGGGGHNEQFF.

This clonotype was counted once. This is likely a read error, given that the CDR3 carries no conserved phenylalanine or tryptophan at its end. The CDR3 protein is CSVEDIGGTIYGYTC. CDR3 bases: TGCAGCGTTGAAGATATTGGGGGCACCATCTATGGCTACACCTGC. This chain joins TRBV29-1 and TRBJ1-2, with D perhaps matching TRBD1 (6 bases). Per the germline V gene, CDR1 is SQVTM and CDR2 is ANQGSEA. This CDR3 contains 15 residues. The ends were cut back, 0 bases at V and 4 bases at J, with 15 bases in the middle.

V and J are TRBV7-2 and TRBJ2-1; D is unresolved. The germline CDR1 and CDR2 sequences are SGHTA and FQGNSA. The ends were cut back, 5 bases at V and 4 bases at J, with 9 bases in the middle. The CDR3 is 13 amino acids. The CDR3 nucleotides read TGTGCCAGCAGCACAAACGTGTACAATGAGCAGTTCTTC. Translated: CASSTNVYNEQFF.

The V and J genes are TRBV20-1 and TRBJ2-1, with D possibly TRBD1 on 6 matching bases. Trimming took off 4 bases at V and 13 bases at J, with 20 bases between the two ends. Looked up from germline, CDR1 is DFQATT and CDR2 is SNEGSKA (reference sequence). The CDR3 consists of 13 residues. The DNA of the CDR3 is TGCAGTGCTATGTTTACAGGGCAAAAACGACAGTTCTTC. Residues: CSAMFTGQKRQFF.

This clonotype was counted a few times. This CDR3 reads CASSYSTWANYGYTF. CDR3 coding DNA: TGTGCCAGCAGTTACTCGACGTGGGCTAACTATGGCTACACCTTC. The chain joins TRBV6-5 to TRBJ1-2; D is uncertain. Germline CDR1 and CDR2: MNHEY and SVGAGI. Trimming took 0 bases from V and 0 from J, leaving 8 bases between them. The CDR3 loop spans 15 amino acids.

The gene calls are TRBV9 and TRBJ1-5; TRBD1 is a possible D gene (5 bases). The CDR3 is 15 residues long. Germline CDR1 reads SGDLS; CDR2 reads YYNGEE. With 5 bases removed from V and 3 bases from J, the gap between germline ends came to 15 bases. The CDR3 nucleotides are TGTGCCAGCAGTCCGGGGGGAGACGTCAATCAGCCCCAGCATTTT. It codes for CASSPGGDVNQPQHF.

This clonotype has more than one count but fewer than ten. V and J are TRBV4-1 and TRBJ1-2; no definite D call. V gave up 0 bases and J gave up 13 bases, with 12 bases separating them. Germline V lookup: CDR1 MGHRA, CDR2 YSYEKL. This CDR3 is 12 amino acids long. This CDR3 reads CASSQDTGLSTF. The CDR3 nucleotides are TGCGCCAGCAGCCAAGATACCGGCCTCTCCACCTTC.

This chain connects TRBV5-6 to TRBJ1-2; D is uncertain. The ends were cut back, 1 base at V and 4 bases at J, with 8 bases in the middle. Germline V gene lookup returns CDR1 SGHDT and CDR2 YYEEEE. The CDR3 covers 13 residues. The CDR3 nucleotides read TGTGCCAGCAGCTTGCGGCTGCCCTATGGCTACACCTTC. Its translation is CASSLRLPYGYTF.